This T cell receptor (beta chain) is from a study of blood T cell repertoires in COVID-19. Assay: immunoSEQ multiplex PCR; the TCRdb copy retains only in-frame clones and omits some. Of approximately 59,000 clones in the sample, roughly 77% are singletons; the top ten hold less than 20%. V lost 1 base to trimming and J lost 4 bases, with 12 bases between them. CDR3 length: 15 amino acids. Per germline, CDR1 SGHAT and CDR2 FQNNGV. The receptor was derived from a man older than 75 with acute or convalescent COVID-19. Sequencing was performed on peripheral blood. V and J are TRBV11-2 and TRBJ2-3; a possible D gene is TRBD2 (7 bases). The CDR3 protein is CASSLVQGRADTQYF. The DNA for the CDR3 is TGTGCCAGCAGCTTAGTGCAGGGGAGGGCAGATACGCAGTATTTT.